This T cell receptor beta chain derives from a study of blood T cell repertoires in COVID-19. Across the study: Italy, Spain and the United States were the sources of the convalescent and acute COVID-19 samples. Sources were T cells, B-cell-depleted T cells, or PBMCs; the material itself was cDNA or gDNA.

CDR1 is MNHNS and CDR2 is SASEGT in the germline V gene. V gave up 2 bases and J gave up 7 bases, with 21 bases separating them. This CDR3 comprises 18 residues. Original analysis: Reference gene primers were amplified, and this amplification served to estimate nucleated cell counts. Data came from immunoSEQ multiplex PCR; TCRdb stores just in-frame clones and leaves some out. V, J and clone size reflect that table, while D and trimming were determined from the DNA. The sample records 35,000 to 50,000 clones, about 78% being singletons. Specimen: peripheral blood. The chain has TRBV6-1 and TRBJ1-6; TRBD1 might be the D (5 bases). The source of this sequence is a man between 65 and 85 years old with active or convalescent COVID-19. The chain's CDR3 is CASSEFGGLGRRNSPLHF. The DNA for the CDR3 is TGTGCCAGCAGTGAATTCGGGGGGTTGGGACGCAGGAATTCACCCCTCCACTTT.